The clone carrying this T cell receptor (beta chain) was observed a handful of times. The target antigen is unknown. This entry is derived from a study of T cell repertoires and HLA-DP antigens. Findings of the study overall: Clones undetected before culture averaged around 36% against one allele and about 55% against the other.

Primers targeted 54 TRBV and 13 TRBJ segments. The method was immunoSEQ multiplex PCR; TCRdb's version includes in-frame clones alone and lacks a portion of them. The data hold about 110,000 clones, with almost 95% observed a single time. The V end was cut by 5 bases, the J end by 8 bases, with 16 bases between. The CDR3 runs to 13 residues. CDR1 SGHNT and CDR2 YYREEE come from the germline V gene (reference sequence). Sequencing input: CD4+ T cells from PBMCs. The chain uses TRBV5-4 and TRBJ1-2; maybe TRBD1 (6 bases). The clonotype was recovered from a woman under 30 in good health and CMV-seronegative. Here the CDR3 DNA reads TGTGCCAGCAGTTCCACAGGGTATGGGGGCTACACCTTC. This gives the protein CASSSTGYGGYTF.